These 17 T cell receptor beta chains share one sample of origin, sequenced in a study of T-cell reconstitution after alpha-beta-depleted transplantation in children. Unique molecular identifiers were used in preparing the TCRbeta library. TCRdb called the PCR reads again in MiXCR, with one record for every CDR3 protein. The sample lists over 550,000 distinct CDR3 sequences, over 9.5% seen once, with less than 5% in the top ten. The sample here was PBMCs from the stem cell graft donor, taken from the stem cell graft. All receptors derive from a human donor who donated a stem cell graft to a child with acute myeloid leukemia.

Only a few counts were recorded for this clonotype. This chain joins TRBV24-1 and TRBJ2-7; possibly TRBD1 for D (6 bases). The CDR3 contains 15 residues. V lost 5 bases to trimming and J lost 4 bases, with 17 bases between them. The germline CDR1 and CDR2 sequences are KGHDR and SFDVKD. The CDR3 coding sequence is TGTGCCACCAGTGGGAATTCGGACAGTAATTACGAGCAGTACTTC. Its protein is CATSGNSDSNYEQYF.

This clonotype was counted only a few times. The CDR3 DNA follows: TGTGCCAGCAGCCCGATAGCGGGAGCCCGGGAGACCCAGTACTTC. Its protein is CASSPIAGARETQYF. This chain connects TRBV7-6 to TRBJ2-5, with 9 bases identical to TRBD2. Looked up from germline, CDR1 is SGHVS and CDR2 is FNYEAQ. This CDR3 region has 15 residues. V shed 5 bases and J 5 bases; nucleotides not matched to a gene: 9. Full variable domain (remainder filled in from reference TRBV7-6 and TRBJ2-5): GAGVSQSPRYKVTKRGQDVALRCDPISGHVSLYWYRQALGQGPEFLTYFNYEAQQDKSGLPNDRFSAERPEGSISTLTIQRTEQRDSAMYRCASSPIAGARETQYFGPGTRLLVL.

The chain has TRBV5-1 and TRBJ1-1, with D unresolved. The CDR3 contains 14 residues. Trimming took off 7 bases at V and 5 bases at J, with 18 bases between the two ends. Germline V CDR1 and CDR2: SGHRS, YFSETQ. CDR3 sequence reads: CASGLQGSGTEAFF. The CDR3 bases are TGCGCCAGCGGTCTACAAGGAAGCGGGACTGAAGCTTTCTTT.

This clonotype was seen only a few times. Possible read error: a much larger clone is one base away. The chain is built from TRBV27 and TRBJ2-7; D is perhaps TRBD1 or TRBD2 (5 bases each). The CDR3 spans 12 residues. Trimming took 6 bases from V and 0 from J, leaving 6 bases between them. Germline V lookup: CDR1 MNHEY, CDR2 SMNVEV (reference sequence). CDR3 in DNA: TGTGCCAGCAGGGGGGTCTCCTACGAGCAGTACTTC. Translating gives CASRGVSYEQYF.

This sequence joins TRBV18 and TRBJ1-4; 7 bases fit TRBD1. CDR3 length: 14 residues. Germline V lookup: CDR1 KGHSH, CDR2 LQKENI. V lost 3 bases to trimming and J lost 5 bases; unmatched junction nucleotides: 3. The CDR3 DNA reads TGTGCCAGCTCACCGGGACAGCCAAATGAAAAACTGTTTTTT. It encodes CASSPGQPNEKLFF.

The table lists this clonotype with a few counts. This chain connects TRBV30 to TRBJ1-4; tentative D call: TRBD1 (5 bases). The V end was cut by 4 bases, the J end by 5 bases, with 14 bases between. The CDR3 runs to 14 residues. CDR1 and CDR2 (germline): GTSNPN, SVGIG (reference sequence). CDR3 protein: CAWKAGRDNEKLFF. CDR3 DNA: TGTGCCTGGAAAGCGGGGAGGGACAATGAAAAACTGTTTTTT.

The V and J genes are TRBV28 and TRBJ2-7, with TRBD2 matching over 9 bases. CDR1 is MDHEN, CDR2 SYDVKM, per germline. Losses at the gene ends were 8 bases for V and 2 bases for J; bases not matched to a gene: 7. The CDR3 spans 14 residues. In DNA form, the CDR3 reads TGTGCCAGCGGTGTTCCTAGCGGGGCCTACGAGCAGTACTTC. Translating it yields CASGVPSGAYEQYF.

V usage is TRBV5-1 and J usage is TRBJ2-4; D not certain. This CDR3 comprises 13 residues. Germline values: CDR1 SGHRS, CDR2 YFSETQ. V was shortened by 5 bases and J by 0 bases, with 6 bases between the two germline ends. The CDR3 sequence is CASRDLAKNIQYF. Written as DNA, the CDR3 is TGCGCCAGCAGAGACCTAGCCAAAAACATTCAGTACTTC.

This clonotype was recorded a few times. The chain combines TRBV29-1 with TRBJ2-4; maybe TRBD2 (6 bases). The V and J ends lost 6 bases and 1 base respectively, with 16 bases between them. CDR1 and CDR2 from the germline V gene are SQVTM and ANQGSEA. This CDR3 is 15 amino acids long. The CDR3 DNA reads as TGCAGCGTGACCGGGACTCCTGGGGCCAAAAACATTCAGTACTTC. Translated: CSVTGTPGAKNIQYF.

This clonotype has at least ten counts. The CDR3 DNA reads as TGTGCCAGCAGCTTAGGTGTGGGACTGCAAGAGACCCAGTACTTC. Translating it yields CASSLGVGLQETQYF. J is TRBJ2-5 and V is TRBV7-9, with D perhaps TRBD2 (6 bases). Germline V gene sequence: CDR1 SEHNR, CDR2 FQNEAQ (reference sequence). Trimming took 1 base from V and 2 from J, leaving 11 bases between them. CDR3 length: 15 amino acids.

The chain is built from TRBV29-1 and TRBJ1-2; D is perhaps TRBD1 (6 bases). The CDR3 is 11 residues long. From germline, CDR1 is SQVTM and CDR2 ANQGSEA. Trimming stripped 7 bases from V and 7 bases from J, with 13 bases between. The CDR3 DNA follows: TGCAGCGCTGTAACAGGGTCTGGCTACACCTTC. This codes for CSAVTGSGYTF. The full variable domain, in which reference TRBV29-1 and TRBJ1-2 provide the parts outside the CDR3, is SAVISQKPSRDICQRGTSLTIQCQVDSQVTMMFWYRQQPGQSLTLIATANQGSEATYESGFVIDKFPISRPNLTFSTLTVSNMSPEDSSIYLCSAVTGSGYTFGSGTRLTVV.

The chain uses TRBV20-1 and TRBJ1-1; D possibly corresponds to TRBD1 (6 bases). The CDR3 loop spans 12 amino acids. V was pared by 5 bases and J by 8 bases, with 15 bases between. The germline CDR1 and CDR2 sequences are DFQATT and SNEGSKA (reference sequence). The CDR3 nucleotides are TGCAGTGCTGTGGGGGCTGCTATAGAAGCTTTCTTT. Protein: CSAVGAAIEAFF.

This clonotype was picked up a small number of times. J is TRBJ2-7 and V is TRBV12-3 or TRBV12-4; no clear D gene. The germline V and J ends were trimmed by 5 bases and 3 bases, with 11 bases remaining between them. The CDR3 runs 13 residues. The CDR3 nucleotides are TGTGCCAGCAGTACCGGACGGATCTACGAGCAGTACTTC. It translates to CASSTGRIYEQYF.

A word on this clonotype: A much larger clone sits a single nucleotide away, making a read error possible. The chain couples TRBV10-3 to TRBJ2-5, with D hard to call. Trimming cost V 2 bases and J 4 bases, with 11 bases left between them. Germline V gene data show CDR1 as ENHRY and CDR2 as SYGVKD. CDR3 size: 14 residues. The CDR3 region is CAISEPALRETQYF. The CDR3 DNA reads TGTGCCATCAGTGAGCCCGCCCTCCGAGAGACCCAGTACTTC.

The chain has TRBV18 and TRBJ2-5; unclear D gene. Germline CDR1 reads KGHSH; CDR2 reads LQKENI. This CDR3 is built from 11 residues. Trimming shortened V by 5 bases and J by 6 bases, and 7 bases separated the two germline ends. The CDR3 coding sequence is TGTGCCAGCTCATCGCAACAGACCCAGTACTTC. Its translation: CASSSQQTQYF. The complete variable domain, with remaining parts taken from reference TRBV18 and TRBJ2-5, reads NAGVMQNPRHLVRRRGQEARLRCSPMKGHSHVYWYRQLPEEGLKFMVYLQKENIIDESGMPKERFSAEFPKEGPSILRIQQVVRGDSAAYFCASSSQQTQYFGPGTRLLVL.

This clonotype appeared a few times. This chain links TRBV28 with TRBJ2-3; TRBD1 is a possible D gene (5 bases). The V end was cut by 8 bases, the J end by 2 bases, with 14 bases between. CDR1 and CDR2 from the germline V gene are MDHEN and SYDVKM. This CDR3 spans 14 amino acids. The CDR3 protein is CASGVTAVTDTQYF. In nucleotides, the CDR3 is TGTGCCAGCGGGGTGACAGCCGTCACAGATACGCAGTATTTT.

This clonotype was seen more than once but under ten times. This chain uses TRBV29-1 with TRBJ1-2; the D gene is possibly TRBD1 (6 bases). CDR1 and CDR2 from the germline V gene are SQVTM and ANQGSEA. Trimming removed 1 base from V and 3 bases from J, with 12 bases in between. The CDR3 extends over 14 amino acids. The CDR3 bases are TGCAGCGTTGAAGCCTTGGACAGACACTATGGCTACACCTTC. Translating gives CSVEALDRHYGYTF.